This TCR beta chain is from a study of Graves' ophthalmopathy and Graves' hyperthyroidism (dated by TCRdb to between 2017 and 2018). For the study in its entirety: Peripheral blood was collected at initial diagnosis, before any treatment. TCR beta repertoire signatures were used to distinguish Graves' ophthalmopathy from Graves' hyperthyroidism and to predict progression to ophthalmopathy. In total, around 130 blood samples were TCR-sequenced: some 40 ophthalmopathy, 80 or so hyperthyroidism and approximately 17 hyperthyroidism-to-ophthalmopathy patients. A discovery set of 100 patients (43 ophthalmopathy, 55 to 60 stable hyperthyroidism) was enrolled to explore V-J signatures distinguishing ophthalmopathy from hyperthyroidism. An independent validation cohort comprised some 18 hyperthyroidism patients and around 16 patients who later progressed from hyperthyroidism to ophthalmopathy. In roughly 6 hyperthyroidism patients, T-cell repertoires of thyroid tissue and blood were compared. After sampling, hyperthyroidism patients received methimazole starting at 30 mg daily, and ophthalmopathy patients received high-dose intravenous methylprednisolone. The full study reports these points: Ophthalmopathy was separated from stable hyperthyroidism by the 13-signature model with 85% to 90% sensitivity and 81.08% specificity in cross-validation and with 80%/75% in the test set. Most expanded thyroid clonotypes with a frequency above 0.001 also appeared in blood, which suggests that blood repertoires may reflect the immune response in the thyroid. Sample size was not statistically predetermined, and group allocation was not concealed from the investigators. In validation, the model predicted ophthalmopathy progression with about 71% sensitivity and roughly 78% specificity; about a dozen predicted patients were CT-confirmed with GO in a median of about 6.1 months.

Details on this clonotype: Its specific antigen is unknown. No base quality information exists; no much larger clone differs at one position.

The CDR3, cysteine through phenylalanine, is 11 amino acids long. The DNA shown is the 33-base CDR3, in frame from base 1. From a lookup of the germline V gene (reference sequence), CDR1 and CDR2 are LGHDT and YNNKEL. The junction shows trimming of 0 bases on V and 11 bases on J, plus 4 bases between the germline ends. For repertoire sequencing, TCR beta CDR3 regions were amplified from RNA transcripts. The first round of RT-PCR was done with HTBI primers and the Qiagen OneStep RT-PCR kit, and was followed by a second round of multiplex PCR, then size selection and purification. Libraries were sequenced paired-end with 100 bp reads on an Illumina HiSeq2000. The published analysis was carried out like this. Reads were processed with SOAPnuke, discarding reads with adapters, uncalled bases, mean Phred below 15, or no exact constant-primer or identifier match. COPE v1.2.5 was used to merge high-quality paired reads. Each unique nucleotide sequence was defined as a clonotype, and clonotypes were aligned to IMGT TRB V, D and J references with MiTCR v1.1. Only V-J combinations with frequency above 0.0001 were analysed, covering approximately 99% of repertoires. For each V-J combination, a TCR clonal expansion and chaos score was defined as the ratio of F50 clonal expansion to chaos observed in the TCRdist matrix. Welch's t-statistics and random forest were used to reduce the features to 10 to 15 V-J combinations, which were then used as input to a naive Bayes classifier. The Morisita-Horn index was used to measure how similar the thyroid and blood repertoires were. TCRdb took the public reads, trimmed them with fastp at Q25, ran MiXCR for clone calling and kept in-frame beta chains. When rows share a CDR3 protein, they turn into one entry using the most common DNA and genes. The V and J calls shown here were made by TCRdb, not taken from the authors' results. Within this sample are 600,000 to 950,000 distinct CDR3 sequences, with around 40% of them counted one time only. 44% of the sample comes from the top ten.

Ophthalmopathy patients had moderately to severely active disease, Clinical Activity Score of at least 3, NOSPECS grade of at least 4, and disease duration under 3 months. Anyone with other autoimmune diseases, uncontrolled infections, pregnancy or lactation was excluded from the study. Clinical symptoms, serum thyroxine, TRAb, thyroid ultrasound and orbital computed tomography formed the basis of the diagnosis. Ficoll-Paque density gradient centrifugation was used to isolate PBMCs from 8.5 to 10 ml of fresh peripheral blood. Total RNA was extracted using Trizol reagent, and RNA quality was checked on an Agilent 2100 Bioanalyzer.

This sequence uses TRBV3-1 and TRBJ1-4; the D gene is not confidently resolved. Sequencing was performed on peripheral blood. This sequence originates from an adult man with Graves' ophthalmopathy. Read as DNA, the sequence is TGTGCCAGCAGCCAAGATCGTAAACTGTTTTTT. This is translated as CASSQDRKLFF.